This record concerns one T cell receptor (beta chain) sequence. Healthy donors served as age- and sex-matched controls. TEMRA cells were FACS-enriched, unlike CD8+ and CD4+ T cells, which were negatively isolated. These data belong to a study of CD8 T cells in Susac syndrome. Germline values: CDR1 LGHNA, CDR2 YSLEER. The ends were cut back, 0 bases at V and 5 bases at J, with 14 bases in the middle. The CDR3 has 15 amino acids. An amount of RNA that ranged from roughly 0.5 to 1 ug was reverse transcribed with random hexamers. The immunoSEQ assay covered 54 Vbeta and 13 Jbeta segments for CDR3. In TCRdb, the immunoSEQ multiplex PCR reads were re-called with MiXCR into one record per CDR3 protein. Here the sample spans under 200,000 distinct CDR3 sequences, 95% being singletons.

The sample comprised CD4+ T cells from PBMCs. This receptor was obtained from a human donor in good health. This chain uses TRBV4-3 with TRBJ2-7; D is possibly TRBD2 (6 bases). Written as DNA, the CDR3 is TGCGCCAGCAGCCAAGATGCGCGGGGTAGCCACGAGCAGTACTTC. Amino acid sequence: CASSQDARGSHEQYF.